The entry below describes one T cell receptor beta chain. Its antigen target is currently unknown. No base qualities exist here, and no much larger clone lies one base off it. The immunoSEQ Assay, a bias-controlled multiplex PCR, was used to amplify TCRbeta CDR3 regions from genomic DNA. The source study handled its data this way. Within the assay, amplification of reference gene primers was used to estimate how many nucleated cells each sample contained. To quantify the absolute abundance of each unique TCRbeta CDR3 rearrangement, sequence reads were collapsed and filtered. For each sample, productive Simpson clonality was calculated as the square root of Simpson's diversity index across productive rearrangements. TCRdb re-hosts the immuneACCESS table, in-frame sequences only. Its copies lack some clones; in the studies checked, an unresolved V gene accounts for under half of them, and the cause for the rest is not known. Clone size and V and J calls were adopted from that table, with D and trimming inferred from the DNA. The sample table records 250,000 to 300,000 clones; roughly 88% of these occur just once. In total, the top ten clones hold more than 8.5% of the sample.

This sample is part of a study of blood T cell repertoires in COVID-19 (dated by TCRdb to between 2020 and 2021). At the level of the whole study: The collaborator samples originated in the United States, Italy and Spain and spanned the acute and convalescent phases of COVID-19. The prospective study material was composed of cDNA or gDNA derived from T cells, B-cell-depleted T cells, or PBMCs. Deeply sampled blood TCRbeta repertoires from subjects exposed to, actively infected with, or recovered from COVID-19 were included in the dataset. The repertoires were released in a freely available public database meant as a resource for research on the immune response to SARS-CoV-2. Samples came from the ongoing ImmuneRACE study (first 160 participants) plus 1,254 subjects from 6 global collaborators. Nearly every sample came with metadata listing a de-identified subject ID, COVID-19 status, age in years and sex. Where HLA class I and class II types were available, the types were taken from metadata supplied by the sample provider, not from assay-based typing. Results the study describes overall, beyond this receptor: Clinical and demographic metadata were provided uncurated, with the amount varying by source and participant.

At one collaborating source in Seattle, patients were enrolled during active infection and were followed longitudinally through the course of disease. Whole blood was collected in K2EDTA tubes by collaborating institutions according to the institutions' own protocols. For TCRbeta analysis, collaborators shipped samples in one of three forms: frozen whole blood, isolated PBMCs, or DNA extracted from either of those sample types. The sample was peripheral blood. The receptor was derived from a woman between 65 and 79 years old with COVID-19, enrolled during active disease.

The CDR3 region reads CASSPLSTDSEAFF. The DNA reads TGCGCCAGCAGCCCCCTTTCGACGGACTCCGAAGCTTTCTTT. The V gene is TRBV5-1 and the J gene is TRBJ1-1; no D gene can be assigned with confidence. From the germline V gene, CDR1 is SGHRS and CDR2 is YFSETQ. The junction carries 18 bases between V and J, which are trimmed by 4 bases and 8 bases respectively. CDR3 length: 14 amino acids, cysteine to phenylalanine. Left in the record is the CDR3 DNA by itself, 42 bases read in frame from the first base.